One sample yielded the 10 T cell receptor beta chains listed below, sequenced in a study of T cell changes during pregnancy in multiple sclerosis. Assay: immunoSEQ multiplex PCR; the TCRdb copy retains only in-frame clones and omits some. The profile shows 65,000 to 85,000 clones, approximately 93% of them singletons. Sequencing was performed on peripheral blood, taken in the second trimester of pregnancy. The receptors come from a female donor with multiple sclerosis, enrolled in a pregnancy study.

V gene TRBV6-5 combines with J gene TRBJ1-1, with D perhaps matching TRBD1 (5 bases). The CDR3 is made up of 13 amino acids. V dropped 2 bases and J dropped 12 bases, with 16 bases sitting between them. Germline V gene data show CDR1 as MNHEY and CDR2 as SVGAGI. The CDR3 DNA reads as TGTGCCAGCAGTTACGCGAACAGGCCGAGGACTTTCTTT. Translating gives CASSYANRPRTFF.

This chain connects TRBV30 to TRBJ1-2, with D tentatively TRBD1 (5 bases). The CDR3 covers 12 residues. Trimming removed 5 bases at V and 1 base at J, with 8 bases between. Germline V gene lookup returns CDR1 GTSNPN and CDR2 SVGIG (reference sequence). CDR3: CAWEGDNYGYTF. In DNA, the CDR3 is TGTGCCTGGGAAGGGGATAACTATGGCTACACCTTC.

The genes are TRBV7-6 and TRBJ2-1; TRBD2 agrees at 8 bases. Per the germline V gene, CDR1 is SGHVS and CDR2 is FNYEAQ. CDR3 size: 17 residues. With V trimmed by 3 bases and J by 0 bases, 7 bases remained unmatched. CDR3 DNA sequence: TGTGCCAGCAGCTTTGCCCAAGGGACTAGCTCCTACAATGAGCAGTTCTTC. It specifies CASSFAQGTSSYNEQFF.

The chain carries TRBV27 and TRBJ1-5; TRBD1 might be the D (6 bases). The CDR3 runs 14 residues. V was clipped by 5 bases and J by 5 bases, with 13 bases between them. The V gene's germline CDR1 is MNHEY and CDR2 SMNVEV (reference sequence). As DNA, the CDR3 is TGTGCCAGCAGTACCTACAGGGCCGATCAGCCCCAGCATTTT. This sequence encodes CASSTYRADQPQHF.

The chain has TRBV7-9 and TRBJ2-1; 14 positions agree with TRBD2. This CDR3 is 16 amino acids long. Trimming took 5 bases from V and 9 from J; bases not matched to a gene: 9. The germline gives CDR1 SEHNR, CDR2 FQNEAQ (reference sequence). The CDR3 reads CASSASGLAGAGEQFF. CDR3 sequence (DNA): TGTGCCAGCAGCGCCTCGGGACTAGCGGGAGCGGGTGAGCAGTTCTTC.

The chain couples TRBV5-6 to TRBJ1-2; D may be TRBD1 (5 bases). V lost 0 bases and J lost 1, with 7 bases in between. The CDR3 spans 14 residues. Germline V gene lookup returns CDR1 SGHDT and CDR2 YYEEEE. The DNA for the CDR3 is TGTGCCAGCAGCTTGGTTCAGGGTAACTATGGCTACACCTTC. Its protein product is CASSLVQGNYGYTF.

The chain joins TRBV28 to TRBJ2-7; TRBD2 matches 9 bases. The length of the CDR3 is 16 residues. CDR1 and CDR2 (germline): MDHEN, SYDVKM. V was clipped by 5 bases and J by 1 base; unmatched bases: 9. This CDR3 is CASSHPGLASSYEQYF. CDR3 nucleotide sequence: TGTGCCAGCAGTCACCCGGGACTAGCATCTTCCTACGAGCAGTACTTC.

A single count supports this clone. This chain connects TRBV7-3 to TRBJ2-6; D possibly corresponds to TRBD2 (6 bases). V was trimmed by 5 bases and J by 0 bases, leaving 20 bases between them. CDR3 length: 19 amino acids. Germline V gives CDR1 SGHTA, CDR2 FQGTGA. This CDR3 reads CASSNIGKRDFSGANVLTF. The CDR3 nucleotides read TGTGCCAGCAGCAATATAGGGAAACGGGACTTCTCTGGGGCCAACGTCCTGACTTTC.

V and J are TRBV2 and TRBJ2-5; D is perhaps TRBD1 (6 bases). Per germline, CDR1 SNHLY and CDR2 FYNNEI. V was shortened by 8 bases and J by 2 bases, with 9 bases between the two germline ends. The length of the CDR3 is 12 residues. CDR3 protein: CASCRGQETQYF. CDR3 DNA: TGTGCCAGCTGTAGGGGGCAAGAGACCCAGTACTTC.

The V gene is TRBV5-1, the J gene TRBJ2-3; 10 bases map to TRBD1. Trimming removed 4 bases from V and 8 bases from J; junction bases left unmatched: 7. This CDR3 comprises 14 residues. From germline, CDR1 is SGHRS and CDR2 YFSETQ. The CDR3 reads CASSGDRGIGTQYF. In DNA, the CDR3 is TGCGCCAGCAGCGGGGACAGGGGTATCGGTACGCAGTATTTT.